This is a list of T cell receptor beta chains from one sample in a study of T cell repertoires in cytomegalovirus infection. For these receptors, no antigen is known. Each CDR3 protein is one row after TCRdb ran MiXCR on the reads. Of 200,000 to 250,000 distinct CDR3 sequences listed, 35% to 40% are singletons. The sequencing here drew on CD8+ T cells from cultured PBMCs, taken from culture after CMV antigen stimulation. These TCRs come from a human donor in good health (CMV status not recorded). Some clones in this sample may be carry-over from other donors' samples. Both conserved end residues are part of each CDR3. D genes are given only for firm matches. Clone size appears in some rows only: once, few, many, or a class for an expanded clone.

J gene	D gene	clone size	V gene	CDR3 protein	CDR3 DNA
TRBJ2-7	TRBD1	NA	TRBV6-1	CASSETGGSFYEQYF	TGTGCCAGCAGTGAGACAGGGGGTAGCTTCTACGAGCAGTACTTC
TRBJ1-5	TRBD1	once	TRBV19	CASIPGQGYSNQPQHF	TGTGCCAGTATCCCGGGACAGGGATATAGCAATCAGCCCCAGCATTTT
TRBJ2-1	NA	many	TRBV7-8	CASSLRRQGHNEQFF	TGTGCCAGCAGCCTTCGAAGGCAGGGACACAATGAGCAGTTCTTC
TRBJ2-3	TRBD1	NA	TRBV6-8	CASRGQVSTDTQYF	TGTGCCAGCAGGGGACAGGTCAGCACAGATACGCAGTATTTT
TRBJ2-1	NA	few	TRBV7-3	CASSLRQGQEREQFF	TGTGCCAGCAGCCTGCGACAAGGTCAGGAGCGGGAGCAGTTCTTC
TRBJ2-1	NA	NA	TRBV13	CASTPRGGKKGSEQFF	TGTGCCAGCACCCCAAGGGGGGGGAAAAAGGGCAGTGAGCAGTTCTTC
TRBJ1-2	TRBD1	NA	TRBV5-1	CASSWDRSNYGYTF	TGCGCCAGCAGCTGGGACAGGTCTAACTATGGCTACACCTTC
TRBJ2-7	TRBD1	few	TRBV7-6	CASSTRTDRDYEQYF	TGTGCCAGCAGCACCCGGACGGACAGGGACTACGAGCAGTACTTC
TRBJ1-2	NA	few	TRBV6-6	CASSLPGQVMDGYTF	TGTGCCAGCAGTCTCCCCGGCCAGGTGATGGATGGCTACACCTTC
TRBJ2-1	NA	NA	TRBV27	CASSNGRGLYGNEQFF	TGTGCCAGCAGTAACGGACGGGGTCTTTATGGCAATGAGCAGTTCTTC
TRBJ2-5	TRBD1	few	TRBV6-1	CASTKIDREGETQYF	TGTGCCAGCACCAAAATCGACAGGGAAGGAGAGACCCAGTACTTC
TRBJ2-7	NA	few	TRBV11-2	CASSLGDSDYEQYF	TGTGCCAGCAGCTTAGGGGACTCAGACTACGAGCAGTACTTC
TRBJ1-5	NA	few	TRBV12-3/TRBV12-4	CASSRQGSNQPQHF	TGTGCCAGCAGTCGGCAGGGTAGCAATCAGCCCCAGCATTTT
TRBJ1-1	NA	NA	TRBV4-1	CASSQGRMNTEAFF	TGCGCCAGCAGCCAGGGACGGATGAACACTGAAGCTTTCTTT
TRBJ2-7	NA	NA	TRBV4-1	CASSQDGTGLGNSEQYF	TGCGCCAGCAGCCAAGATGGGACTGGGTTGGGGAATTCCGAGCAGTACTTC
TRBJ2-3	TRBD2	NA	TRBV28	CASSPRLAGYDTQYF	TGTGCCAGCAGCCCTCGACTAGCGGGGTATGATACGCAGTATTTT
TRBJ2-4	NA	NA	TRBV27	CASSLSAQGRYIQYF	TGTGCCAGCAGTTTATCGGCACAAGGAAGGTACATTCAGTACTTC
TRBJ2-5	NA	many	TRBV7-4	CAITSSGLYNRAQYF	TGTGCCATTACCAGTTCGGGACTCTACAATCGGGCCCAGTACTTC
TRBJ1-5	NA	NA	TRBV12-5	CASGLDTHQPQHF	TGTGCTAGTGGACTTGACACTCATCAGCCCCAGCATTTT
TRBJ2-1	TRBD1	few	TRBV7-9	CASSPRQGANEQFF	TGTGCCAGCAGCCCTCGACAGGGGGCCAATGAGCAGTTCTTC
TRBJ2-2	TRBD2	NA	TRBV2	CAIFAREVPTGELFF	TGTGCCATCTTCGCGCGGGAGGTCCCCACCGGGGAGCTGTTTTTT
TRBJ2-1	TRBD2	few	TRBV7-6	CASSQTVAGRGEQFF	TGTGCCAGCAGCCAAACGGTAGCGGGACGTGGTGAGCAGTTCTTC
TRBJ1-2	TRBD1	few	TRBV28	CASRSRRTGRYGYTF	TGTGCCAGCAGATCTAGGAGGACAGGGCGCTATGGCTACACCTTC
TRBJ1-6	NA	NA	TRBV10-3	CAISEEGAGLGSPLHF	TGTGCCATCAGTGAGGAAGGGGCAGGTCTGGGTTCACCCCTCCACTTT
TRBJ2-1	NA	few	TRBV20-1	CSARALGTVTSSYNEQFF	TGCAGTGCTAGAGCACTAGGCACAGTAACTAGCTCCTACAATGAGCAGTTCTTC
TRBJ2-5	NA	once	TRBV6-8	CASSSPRLSSEETQYF	TGTGCCAGCAGTTCCCCGCGGCTCTCCTCCGAAGAGACCCAGTACTTC
TRBJ2-1	NA	many	TRBV11-3	CASSLGADYNEQFF	TGTGCCAGCAGCTTAGGGGCGGATTACAATGAGCAGTTCTTC
TRBJ1-4	NA	NA	TRBV24-1	CATSDLRDTGTNEKLFF	TGTGCCACCAGTGATTTAAGGGACACGGGAACTAATGAAAAACTGTTTTTT
TRBJ1-1	TRBD1	NA	TRBV27	CASSPMRGQGVAEAFF	TGTGCCAGCAGTCCCATGCGGGGACAGGGGGTTGCTGAAGCTTTCTTT
TRBJ2-7	NA	NA	TRBV7-6	CASSLESSATYEQYF	TGTGCCAGCAGCTTAGAATCAAGCGCCACCTACGAGCAGTACTTC
TRBJ1-6	NA	NA	TRBV27	CASSSGGDSPLHF	TGTGCCAGCAGTAGTGGGGGGGATTCACCCCTCCACTTT
TRBJ2-1	TRBD2	NA	TRBV7-3	CASSFQTSGLSSYNEQFF	TGTGCCAGCAGCTTTCAGACTAGCGGGCTGAGCTCCTACAATGAGCAGTTCTTC
TRBJ2-2	NA	few	TRBV27	CASSLSPRAGELFF	TGTGCCAGCAGTTTATCTCCCAGGGCCGGGGAGCTGTTTTTT
TRBJ2-7	NA	few	TRBV7-3	CASSLVGGNEQYF	TGTGCCAGCAGCTTAGTGGGAGGCAACGAGCAGTACTTC
TRBJ2-1	TRBD2	few	TRBV27	CASSPGTSGIDEQFF	TGTGCCAGCAGCCCTGGGACTAGCGGGATCGATGAGCAGTTCTTC
TRBJ2-7	TRBD1	NA	TRBV5-4	CASNRDRSYEQYF	TGTGCCAGCAATAGGGACAGGTCCTACGAGCAGTACTTC
TRBJ2-5	TRBD2	NA	TRBV11-2	CASSSRLAVSQETQYF	TGTGCCAGCAGCTCACGACTAGCGGTTTCACAAGAGACCCAGTACTTC
TRBJ1-1	NA	NA	TRBV10-3	CAISERSAGNTEAFF	TGTGCCATCAGTGAGAGATCGGCAGGCAACACTGAAGCTTTCTTT
TRBJ2-2	NA	few	TRBV7-6	CASSPGVKTGELFF	TGTGCCAGCAGCCCCGGTGTGAAGACCGGGGAGCTGTTTTTT
TRBJ2-7	TRBD1	NA	TRBV28	CASSRTGGASYEQYF	TGTGCCAGCAGTCGAACAGGGGGCGCTTCCTACGAGCAGTACTTC
TRBJ2-1	NA	NA	TRBV19	CASKVGGPYNEQFF	TGTGCCAGTAAAGTGGGGGGCCCATACAATGAGCAGTTCTTC
TRBJ2-1	TRBD2	NA	TRBV7-8	CASSSRSGTSGRYNEQFF	TGTGCCAGCAGCTCACGATCCGGGACTAGCGGGAGGTACAATGAGCAGTTCTTC
TRBJ2-7	NA	NA	TRBV12-3/TRBV12-4	CASSFPDRLYEQYF	TGTGCCAGCAGTTTCCCAGACAGGCTCTACGAGCAGTACTTC
TRBJ1-5	TRBD1	NA	TRBV7-9	CASSSGTEDQPQHF	TGTGCCAGCAGCTCCGGGACAGAGGATCAGCCCCAGCATTTT
TRBJ2-3	NA	many	TRBV5-5	CASSFAGSTDTQYF	TGTGCCAGCAGCTTTGCAGGTAGCACAGATACGCAGTATTTT
TRBJ2-1	TRBD2	few	TRBV7-3	CASSLTTRAGAQGNEQFF	TGTGCCAGCAGCTTAACGACTAGAGCGGGAGCTCAAGGCAATGAGCAGTTCTTC